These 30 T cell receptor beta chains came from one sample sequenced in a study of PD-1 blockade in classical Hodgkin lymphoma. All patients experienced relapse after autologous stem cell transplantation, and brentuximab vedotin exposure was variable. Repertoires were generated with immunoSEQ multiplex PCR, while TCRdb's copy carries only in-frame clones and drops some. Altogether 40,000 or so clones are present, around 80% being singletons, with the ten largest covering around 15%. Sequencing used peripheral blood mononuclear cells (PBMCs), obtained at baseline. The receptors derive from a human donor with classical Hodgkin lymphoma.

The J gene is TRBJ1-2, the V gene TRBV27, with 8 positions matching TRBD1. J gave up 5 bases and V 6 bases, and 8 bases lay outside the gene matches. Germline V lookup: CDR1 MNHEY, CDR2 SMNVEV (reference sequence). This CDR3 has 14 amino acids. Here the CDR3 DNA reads TGTGCCAGCAGCGGACAGGGTACGAAGTATGGCTACACCTTC. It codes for CASSGQGTKYGYTF.

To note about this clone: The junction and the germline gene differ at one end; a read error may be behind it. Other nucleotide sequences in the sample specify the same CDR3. CDR3 amino acids: CAISEYFTEAFF. The CDR3 coding sequence is TGCGCCATCAGTGAGTACTTCACTGAAGCTTTCTTT. V usage is TRBV10-3 and J usage is TRBJ1-1; D is ambiguous. This CDR3 has 12 amino acids. The V gene's germline CDR1 is ENHRY and CDR2 SYGVKD.

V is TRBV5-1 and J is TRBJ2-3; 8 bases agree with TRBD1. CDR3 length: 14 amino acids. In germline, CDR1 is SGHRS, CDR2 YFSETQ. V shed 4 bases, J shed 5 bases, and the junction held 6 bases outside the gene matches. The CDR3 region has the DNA TGCGCCAGCAGCCTAGGACAGGGTCGAGATACGCAGTATTTT. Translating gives CASSLGQGRDTQYF.

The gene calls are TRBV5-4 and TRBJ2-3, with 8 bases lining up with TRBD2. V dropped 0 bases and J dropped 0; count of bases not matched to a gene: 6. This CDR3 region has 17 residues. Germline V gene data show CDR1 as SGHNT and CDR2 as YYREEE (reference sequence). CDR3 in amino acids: CASSLADGGGSTDTQYF. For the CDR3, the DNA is TGTGCCAGCAGCTTGGCTGATGGCGGGGGGAGCACAGATACGCAGTATTTT.

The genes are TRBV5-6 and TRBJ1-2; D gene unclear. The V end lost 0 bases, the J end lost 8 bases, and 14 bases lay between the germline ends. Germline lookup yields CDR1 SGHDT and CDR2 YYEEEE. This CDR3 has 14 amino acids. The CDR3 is CASSLGTQDSGYTF. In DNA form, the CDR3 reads TGTGCCAGCAGCTTGGGGACTCAAGATTCAGGCTACACCTTC. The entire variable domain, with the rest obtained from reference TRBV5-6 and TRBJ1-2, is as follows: DAGVTQSPTHLIKTRGQQVTLRCSPKSGHDTVSWYQQALGQGPQFIFQYYEEEERQRGNFPDRFSGHQFPNYSSELNVNALLLGDSALYLCASSLGTQDSGYTFGSGTRLTVV.

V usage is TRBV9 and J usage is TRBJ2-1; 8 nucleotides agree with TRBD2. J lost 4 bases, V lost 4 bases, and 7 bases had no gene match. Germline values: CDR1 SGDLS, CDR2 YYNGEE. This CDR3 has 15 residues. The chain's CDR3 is CASSLSGGGYNEQFF. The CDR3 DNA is TGTGCCAGCAGCCTCAGCGGGGGAGGGTACAATGAGCAGTTCTTC.

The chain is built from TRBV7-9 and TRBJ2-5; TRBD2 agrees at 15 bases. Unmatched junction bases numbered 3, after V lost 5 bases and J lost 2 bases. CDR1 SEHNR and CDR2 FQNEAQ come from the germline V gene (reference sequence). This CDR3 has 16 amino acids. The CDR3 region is CASSLGLAGGQETQYF. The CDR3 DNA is TGTGCCAGCAGCCTGGGACTAGCGGGGGGTCAAGAGACCCAGTACTTC.

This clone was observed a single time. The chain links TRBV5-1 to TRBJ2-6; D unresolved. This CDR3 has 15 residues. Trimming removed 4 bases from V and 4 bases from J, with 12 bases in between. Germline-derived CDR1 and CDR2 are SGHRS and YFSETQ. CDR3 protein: CASSPVGLGANVLTF. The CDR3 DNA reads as TGCGCCAGCAGCCCCGTGGGTCTGGGGGCCAACGTCCTGACTTTC.

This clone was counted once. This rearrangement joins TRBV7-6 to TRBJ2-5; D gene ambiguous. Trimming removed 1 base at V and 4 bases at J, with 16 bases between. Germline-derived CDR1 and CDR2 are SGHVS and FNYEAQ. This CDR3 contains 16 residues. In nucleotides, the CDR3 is TGTGCCAGCAGCTTAGGTCGCACCCAGAGCCGAGAGACCCAGTACTTC. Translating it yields CASSLGRTQSRETQYF.

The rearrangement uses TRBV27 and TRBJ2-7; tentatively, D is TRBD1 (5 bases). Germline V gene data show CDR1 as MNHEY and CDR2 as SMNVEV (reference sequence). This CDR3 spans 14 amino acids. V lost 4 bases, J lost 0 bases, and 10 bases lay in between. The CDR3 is CASSSQGYSYEQYF. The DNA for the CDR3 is TGTGCCAGCAGTTCCCAGGGTTACTCCTACGAGCAGTACTTC.

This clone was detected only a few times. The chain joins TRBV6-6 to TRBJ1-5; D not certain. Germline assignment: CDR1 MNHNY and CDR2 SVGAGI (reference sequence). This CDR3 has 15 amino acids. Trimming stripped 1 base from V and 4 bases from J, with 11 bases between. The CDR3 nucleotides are TGTGCCAGCAGTTACTACCGAAATGGGAATCAGCCCCAGCATTTT. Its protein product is CASSYYRNGNQPQHF.

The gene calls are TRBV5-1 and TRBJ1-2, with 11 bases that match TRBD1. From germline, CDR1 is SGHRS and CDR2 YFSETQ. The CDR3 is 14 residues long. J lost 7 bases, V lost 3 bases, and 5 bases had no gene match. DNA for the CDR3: TGCGCCAGCAGCTCCGGGACAGGGGGTTTTGGCTACACCTTC. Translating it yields CASSSGTGGFGYTF.

The CDR3 nucleotides are TGTGCCAGCAGCCCACAGGGGATGAACACTGAAGCTTTCTTT. Protein product: CASSPQGMNTEAFF. This chain uses TRBV14 with TRBJ1-1, with 7 bases matching TRBD1. Per germline, CDR1 SGHDN and CDR2 FVKESK. The V segment lost 4 bases and the J segment 0 bases; nucleotides outside the gene matches: 2. CDR3 length: 14 amino acids.

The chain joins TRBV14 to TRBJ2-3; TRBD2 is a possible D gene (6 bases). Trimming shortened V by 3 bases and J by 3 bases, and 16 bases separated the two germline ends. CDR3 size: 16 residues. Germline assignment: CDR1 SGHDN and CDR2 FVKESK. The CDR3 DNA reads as TGTGCCAGCAGCCAGTTTGCGGGGATGGCAACAGATACGCAGTATTTT. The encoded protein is CASSQFAGMATDTQYF.

The CDR3 reads CASSLESSYNEQFF. The CDR3, as DNA: TGTGCCAGCAGCTTAGAGAGTTCCTACAATGAGCAGTTCTTC. This chain joins TRBV7-2 and TRBJ2-1; D uncertain. The CDR3 loop spans 14 amino acids. Germline V gene lookup returns CDR1 SGHTA and CDR2 FQGNSA. V was shortened by 1 base and J by 1 base, with 5 bases between the two germline ends.

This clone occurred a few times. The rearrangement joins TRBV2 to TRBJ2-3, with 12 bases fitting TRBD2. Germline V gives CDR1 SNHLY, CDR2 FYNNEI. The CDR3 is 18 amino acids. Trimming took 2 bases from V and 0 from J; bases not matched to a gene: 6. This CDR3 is CASSEQDGLAGSTDTQYF. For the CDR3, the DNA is TGTGCCAGCAGTGAACAGGACGGACTAGCGGGGAGCACAGATACGCAGTATTTT. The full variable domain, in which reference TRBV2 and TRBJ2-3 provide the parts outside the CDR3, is EPEVTQTPSHQVTQMGQEVILRCVPISNHLYFYWYRQILGQKVEFLVSFYNNEISEKSEIFDDQFSVERPDGSNFTLKIRSTKLEDSAMYFCASSEQDGLAGSTDTQYFGPGTRLTVL.

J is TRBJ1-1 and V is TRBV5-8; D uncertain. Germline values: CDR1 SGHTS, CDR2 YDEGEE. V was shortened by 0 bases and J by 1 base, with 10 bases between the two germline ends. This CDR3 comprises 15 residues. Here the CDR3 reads CASSLGAASNTEAFF. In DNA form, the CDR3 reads TGTGCCAGCAGCTTGGGGGCGGCTTCGAACACTGAAGCTTTCTTT.

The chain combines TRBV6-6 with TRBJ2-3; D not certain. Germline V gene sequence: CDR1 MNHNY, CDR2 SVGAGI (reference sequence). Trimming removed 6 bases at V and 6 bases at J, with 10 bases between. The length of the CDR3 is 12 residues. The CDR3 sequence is CASSHRRDTQYF. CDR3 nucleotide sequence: TGTGCCAGCAGCCACCGGCGGGATACGCAGTATTTT.

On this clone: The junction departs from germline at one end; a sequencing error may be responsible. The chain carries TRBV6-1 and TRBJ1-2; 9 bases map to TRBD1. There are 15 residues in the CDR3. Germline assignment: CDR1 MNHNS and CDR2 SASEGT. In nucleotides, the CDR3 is TGTGCCAGCAGTGAAACCGGGACAGGGCACTATGGCCACACCTTC. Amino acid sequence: CASSETGTGHYGHTF.

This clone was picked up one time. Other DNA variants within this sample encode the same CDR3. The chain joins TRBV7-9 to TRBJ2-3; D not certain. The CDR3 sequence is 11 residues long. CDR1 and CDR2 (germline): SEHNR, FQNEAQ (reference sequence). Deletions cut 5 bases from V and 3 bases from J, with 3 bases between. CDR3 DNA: TGTGCCAGCAGCCTAACAGATACGCAGTATTTT. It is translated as CASSLTDTQYF.

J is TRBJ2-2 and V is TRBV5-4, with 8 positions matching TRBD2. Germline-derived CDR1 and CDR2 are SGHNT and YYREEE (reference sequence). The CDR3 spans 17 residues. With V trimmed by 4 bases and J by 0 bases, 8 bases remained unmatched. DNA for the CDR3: TGTGCCAGCAGCACCGACTTAGCGGGACCGAACACCGGGGAGCTGTTTTTT. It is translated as CASSTDLAGPNTGELFF.

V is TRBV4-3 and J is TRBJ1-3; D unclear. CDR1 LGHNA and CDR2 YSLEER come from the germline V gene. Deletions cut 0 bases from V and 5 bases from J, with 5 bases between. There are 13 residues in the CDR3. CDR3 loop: CASSQDYRNTIYF. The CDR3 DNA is TGCGCCAGCAGCCAAGATTACCGAAACACCATATATTTT.

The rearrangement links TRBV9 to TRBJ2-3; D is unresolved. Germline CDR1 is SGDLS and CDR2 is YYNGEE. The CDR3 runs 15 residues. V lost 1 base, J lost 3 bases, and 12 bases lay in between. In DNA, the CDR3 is TGTGCCAGCAGCGTACAGGCAGAACGAACAGATACGCAGTATTTT. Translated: CASSVQAERTDTQYF.

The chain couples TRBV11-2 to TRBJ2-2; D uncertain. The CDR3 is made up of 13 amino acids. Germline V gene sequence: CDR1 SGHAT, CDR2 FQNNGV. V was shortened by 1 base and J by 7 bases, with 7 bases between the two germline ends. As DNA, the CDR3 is TGTGCCAGCAGCTTAGGGTTGATCGGGGAGCTGTTTTTT. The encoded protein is CASSLGLIGELFF.

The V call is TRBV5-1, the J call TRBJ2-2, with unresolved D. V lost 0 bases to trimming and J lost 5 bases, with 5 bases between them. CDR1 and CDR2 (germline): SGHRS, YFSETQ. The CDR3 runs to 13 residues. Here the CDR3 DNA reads TGCGCCAGCAGCTTGGGGTCAACCGGGGAGCTGTTTTTT. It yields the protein CASSLGSTGELFF.

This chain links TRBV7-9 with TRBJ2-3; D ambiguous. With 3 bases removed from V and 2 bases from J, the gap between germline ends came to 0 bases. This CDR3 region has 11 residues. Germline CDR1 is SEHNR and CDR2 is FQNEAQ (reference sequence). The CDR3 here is CASSFTDTQYF. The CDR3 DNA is TGTGCCAGCAGCTTCACAGATACGCAGTATTTT.

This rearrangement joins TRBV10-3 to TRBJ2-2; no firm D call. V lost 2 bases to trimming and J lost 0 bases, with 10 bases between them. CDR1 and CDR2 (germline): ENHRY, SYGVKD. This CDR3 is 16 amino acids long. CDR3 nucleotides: TGTGCCATCAGTGAGGGGCAGCTCGCGAACACCGGGGAGCTGTTTTTT. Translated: CAISEGQLANTGELFF.

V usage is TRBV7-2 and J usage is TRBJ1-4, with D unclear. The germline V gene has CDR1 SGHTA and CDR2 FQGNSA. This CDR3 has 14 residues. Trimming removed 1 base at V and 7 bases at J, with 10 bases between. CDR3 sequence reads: CASSLGLGGEKLFF. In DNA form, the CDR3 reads TGTGCCAGCAGCTTAGGGTTGGGCGGTGAAAAACTGTTTTTT.

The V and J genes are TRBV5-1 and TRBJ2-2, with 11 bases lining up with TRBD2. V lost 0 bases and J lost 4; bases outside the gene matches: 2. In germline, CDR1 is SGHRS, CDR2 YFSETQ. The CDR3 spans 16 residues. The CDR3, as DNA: TGCGCCAGCAGCTTGGCACTAGCGGGGGTCACCGGGGAGCTGTTTTTT. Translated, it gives CASSLALAGVTGELFF.

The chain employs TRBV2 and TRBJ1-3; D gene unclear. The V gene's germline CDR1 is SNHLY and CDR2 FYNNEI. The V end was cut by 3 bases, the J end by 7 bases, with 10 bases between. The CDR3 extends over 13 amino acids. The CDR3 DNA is TGTGCCAGCAGTGAGGATTTTGGGAACACCATATATTTT. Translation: CASSEDFGNTIYF.